The TCR beta chain described here comes from a study of blood T cell repertoires in COVID-19. The germline gives CDR1 MNHNS, CDR2 SASEGT. This CDR3 comprises 16 residues. The V and J ends lost 2 bases and 2 bases, in that order; junction bases with no gene match: 8. Some clones are missing from TCRdb's copy, which holds only in-frame ones; the method was immunoSEQ multiplex PCR. Here the sample spans 190,000 or so clones, about nine tenths being singletons. Source material: PBMCs or T cells enriched from blood (not recorded which). The receptor was derived from a woman in her twenties or thirties who had recovered from COVID-19. The chain joins TRBV6-1 to TRBJ1-1; the match to TRBD1 covers 7 bases. The CDR3 region is CASSERIGGGNTEAFF. The CDR3, as DNA: TGTGCCAGCAGTGAAAGGATTGGAGGGGGCAACACTGAAGCTTTCTTT.